The 6 T cell receptor beta chains listed next were all sequenced from one sample in a study of blood T cell repertoires in COVID-19. This table comes from immunoSEQ multiplex PCR, and its TCRdb copy is limited to in-frame clones, with some not included. The data hold 150,000 to 200,000 clones, with 78% observed a single time. The sample consisted of peripheral blood. The receptors stem from a woman older than 75 with active or convalescent COVID-19.

This chain joins TRBV4-1 and TRBJ1-1; 9 bases line up with TRBD1. CDR1 and CDR2 (germline): MGHRA, YSYEKL. V shed 3 bases, J shed 3 bases, and the junction held 8 bases outside the gene matches. The CDR3 covers 16 residues. In DNA form, the CDR3 reads TGCGCCAGCAGCCATTCCCTCGACAGGGGGGACACTGAAGCTTTCTTT. It translates to CASSHSLDRGDTEAFF.

The V gene is TRBV30, the J gene TRBJ2-3; 16 bases match TRBD2. The CDR3 has 17 amino acids. The ends lost 1 base at V and 3 bases at J; junction bases unmatched: 4. Germline V gene sequence: CDR1 GTSNPN, CDR2 SVGIG (reference sequence). This CDR3 is CAWSAGTSGGATDTQYF. The CDR3 region has the DNA TGTGCCTGGAGTGCCGGGACTAGCGGGGGGGCGACAGATACGCAGTATTTT.

This clone was detected a few times. The CDR3 DNA reads TGTGCCTGGTGTCTAGCGGGGGGGATCAATGAGCAGTTCTTC. It specifies CAWCLAGGINEQFF. The rearrangement joins TRBV30 to TRBJ2-1; 12 nucleotides align to TRBD2. Trimming removed 5 bases from V and 6 bases from J; junction bases left unmatched: 5. Germline CDR1 is GTSNPN and CDR2 is SVGIG (reference sequence). There are 14 residues in the CDR3.

The J gene is TRBJ1-2, the V gene TRBV28; TRBD1 is a possible D gene (5 bases). V was cut by 4 bases and J by 0 bases, with 9 bases left in between. The CDR3 is 14 residues long. Germline CDR1 reads MDHEN; CDR2 reads SYDVKM. CDR3 sequence (DNA): TGTGCCAGCAGTTCCAGGGTGGCTAACTATGGCTACACCTTC. It codes for CASSSRVANYGYTF.

This clone was seen only once. The CDR3 sequence is CASSAIMDSLSYEQYF. In DNA form, the CDR3 reads TGTGCCAGCAGCGCCATCATGGACAGCCTCTCCTACGAGCAGTACTTC. The V gene is TRBV21-1, the J gene TRBJ2-7; TRBD1 reflects the table's D call only, with no check against the DNA. TRBV21-1 is a pseudogene locus. CDR3 length: 16 amino acids.

The rearrangement links TRBV2 to TRBJ1-1, with D possibly TRBD1 on 6 matching bases. Trimming shortened V by 5 bases and J by 1 base, and 14 bases separated the two germline ends. The CDR3 extends over 15 amino acids. Germline V gives CDR1 SNHLY, CDR2 FYNNEI. The CDR3 DNA sequence: TGTGCCAGCAGTCTGCTCCGGGACAAGAACACTGAAGCTTTCTTT. Translating gives CASSLLRDKNTEAFF.